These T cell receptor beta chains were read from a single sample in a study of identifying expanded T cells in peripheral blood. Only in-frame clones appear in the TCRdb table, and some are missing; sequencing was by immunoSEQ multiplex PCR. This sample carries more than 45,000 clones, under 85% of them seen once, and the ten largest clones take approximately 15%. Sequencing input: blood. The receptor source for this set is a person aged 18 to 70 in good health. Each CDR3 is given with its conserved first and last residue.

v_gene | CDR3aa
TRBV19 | CASSITPGQGFPQPQHF
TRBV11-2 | CASSFDQARTGELFF
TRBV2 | CASRRTVHTEAFF
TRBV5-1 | CASSALGGMNTEAFF
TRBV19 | CASSMQAGGRETQYF
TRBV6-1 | CASRFFDAMNEKLFF
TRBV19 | CASSKGGLNTEAFF
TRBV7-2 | CASSPPLPGEQFF
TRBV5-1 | CASSLVGEGYTF
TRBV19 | CASSTTGQGARANYGYTF
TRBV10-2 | CASNGQGRWETQYF
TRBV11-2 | CASSLVPLATEAFF
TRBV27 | CASSLNLGLAGNSEQFF
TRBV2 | CASSARASATNNEQFF
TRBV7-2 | CASSDTGYGYTF
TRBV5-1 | CASSPGAGETQYF
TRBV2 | CAKSSDTNTGELFF
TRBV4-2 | CASSQTGLAGVGGNEQFF
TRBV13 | CASSSYNTQYF
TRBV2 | CASTLGQGTWDSNQPQHF
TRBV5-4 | CASSSQHGTWADTIYF
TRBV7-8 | CASSLGPWTGTYEQYF
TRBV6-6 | CASIPDRQQPYGYTF
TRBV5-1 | CASSFLDGLNEQFF
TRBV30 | CAWAGRGGYTF
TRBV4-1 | CASSQVQWGENSPLHF
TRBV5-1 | CASSLDGSRNSPLHF
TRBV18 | CASSQGISTEAFF
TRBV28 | CASSPGTVVGYTF
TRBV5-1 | CASSPGDMNTEAFF
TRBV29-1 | CSVEWDTPAYEQYF
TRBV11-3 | CASSPLGLAGNEQFF
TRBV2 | CASRGLIYRVWTEAFF
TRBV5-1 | CASSSGLTTGELFF
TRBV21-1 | CASSWPETSEYNEQFF
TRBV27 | CASSEVLTGELFF
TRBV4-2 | CASSQGNRENTGELFF
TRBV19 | CASRPPGQAGYYGYTF
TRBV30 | CAWSVWRPLIQNTEAFF
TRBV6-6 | CASSYSVGGTGSPLHF
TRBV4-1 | CASSQDSKSGTQYF
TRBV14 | CASRRGMNTEAFF
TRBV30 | CAWTGTGSRTEAFF
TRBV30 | CAWSVGQGGNEKLFF
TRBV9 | CASSVGTGGGETQYF
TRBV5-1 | CASSSTGILTETQYF
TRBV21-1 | CASSKVYRDEKLFF
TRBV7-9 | CASSLFKGSGGSNQPQHF
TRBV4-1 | CASSQWMGGNNEQFF
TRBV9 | CASSRGTGANYGYTF